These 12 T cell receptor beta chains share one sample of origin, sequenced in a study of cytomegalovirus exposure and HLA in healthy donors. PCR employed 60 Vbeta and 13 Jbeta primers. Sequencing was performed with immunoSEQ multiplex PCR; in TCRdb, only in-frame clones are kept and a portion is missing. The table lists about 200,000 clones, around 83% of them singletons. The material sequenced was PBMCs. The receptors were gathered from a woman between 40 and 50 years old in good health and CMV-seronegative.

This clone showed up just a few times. The CDR3 protein is CASSTSGGNTGELFF. In nucleotides, the CDR3 is TGTGCCAGCAGCACTTCAGGGGGCAACACCGGGGAGCTGTTTTTT. V usage is TRBV6-4 and J usage is TRBJ2-2; 8 bases line up with TRBD1. V lost 6 bases, J lost 2 bases, and 5 bases stayed unmatched. Germline CDR1 reads MRHNA; CDR2 reads SNTAGT. There are 15 residues in the CDR3.

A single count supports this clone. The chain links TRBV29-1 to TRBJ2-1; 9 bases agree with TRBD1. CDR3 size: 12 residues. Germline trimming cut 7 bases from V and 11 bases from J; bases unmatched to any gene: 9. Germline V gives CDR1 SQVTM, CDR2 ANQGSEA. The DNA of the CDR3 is TGCAGCGCCAGGGACAGGGTTTCGAAGCAGTTCTTC. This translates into CSARDRVSKQFF.

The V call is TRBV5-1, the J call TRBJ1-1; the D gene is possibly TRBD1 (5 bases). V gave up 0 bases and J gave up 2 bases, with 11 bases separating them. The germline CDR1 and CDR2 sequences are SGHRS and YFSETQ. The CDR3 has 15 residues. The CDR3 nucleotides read TGCGCCAGCAGCTTGGGGCAGGGAAGAAACACTGAAGCTTTCTTT. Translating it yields CASSLGQGRNTEAFF.

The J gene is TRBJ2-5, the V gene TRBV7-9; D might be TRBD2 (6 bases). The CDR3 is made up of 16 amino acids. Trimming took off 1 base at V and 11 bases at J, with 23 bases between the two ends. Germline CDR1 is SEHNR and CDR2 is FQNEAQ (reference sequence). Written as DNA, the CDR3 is TGTGCCAGCAGCTTAGAATCCCAGACTAGGTTCTACGGGCAGTACTTC. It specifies CASSLESQTRFYGQYF.

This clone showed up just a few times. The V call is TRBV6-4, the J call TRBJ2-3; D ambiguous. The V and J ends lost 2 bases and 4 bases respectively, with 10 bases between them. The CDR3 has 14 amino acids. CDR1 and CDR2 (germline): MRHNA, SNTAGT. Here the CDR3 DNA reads TGTGCCAGCAGTGACCGTGCCGGTCCAGATACGCAGTATTTT. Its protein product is CASSDRAGPDTQYF.

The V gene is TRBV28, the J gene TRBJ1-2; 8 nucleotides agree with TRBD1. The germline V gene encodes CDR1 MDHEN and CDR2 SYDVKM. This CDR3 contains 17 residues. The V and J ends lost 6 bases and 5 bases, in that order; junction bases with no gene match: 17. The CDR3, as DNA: TGTGCCAGCAGGGCGGGACAGGCGGAACAGGCCTTGTATGGCTACACCTTC. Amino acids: CASRAGQAEQALYGYTF.

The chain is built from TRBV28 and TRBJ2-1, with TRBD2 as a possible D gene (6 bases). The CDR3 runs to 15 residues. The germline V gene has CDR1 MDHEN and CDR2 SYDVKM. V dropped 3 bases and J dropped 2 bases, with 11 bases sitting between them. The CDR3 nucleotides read TGTGCCAGCAGTTTCCGGGGGAGCGCCTACAATGAGCAGTTCTTC. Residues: CASSFRGSAYNEQFF.

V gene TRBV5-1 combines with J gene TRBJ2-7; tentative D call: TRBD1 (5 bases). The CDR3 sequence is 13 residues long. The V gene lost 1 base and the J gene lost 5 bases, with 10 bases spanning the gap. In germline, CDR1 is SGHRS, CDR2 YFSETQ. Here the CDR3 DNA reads TGCGCCAGCAGCTTGCAGGGTATGCACGAGCAGTACTTC. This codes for CASSLQGMHEQYF.

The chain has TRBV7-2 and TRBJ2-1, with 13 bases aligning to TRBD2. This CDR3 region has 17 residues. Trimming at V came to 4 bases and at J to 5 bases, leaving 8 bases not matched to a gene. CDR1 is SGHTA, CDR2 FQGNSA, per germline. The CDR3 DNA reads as TGTGCCAGCAGCTATGGACTAGCGGGGGCTCTAGACAATGAGCAGTTCTTC. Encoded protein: CASSYGLAGALDNEQFF.

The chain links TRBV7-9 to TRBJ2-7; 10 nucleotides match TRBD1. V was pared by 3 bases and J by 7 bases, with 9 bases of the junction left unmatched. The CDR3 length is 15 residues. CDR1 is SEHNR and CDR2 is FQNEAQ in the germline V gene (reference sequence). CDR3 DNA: TGTGCCAGCAGCTTTGCGGGACAGGGGAGGGGGGAGCAGTACTTC. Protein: CASSFAGQGRGEQYF.

CDR3 loop: CASSLLAETYNEQFF. CDR3 bases: TGCGCCAGCAGCTTGTTAGCGGAGACCTACAATGAGCAGTTCTTC. V is TRBV5-1 and J is TRBJ2-1; possibly TRBD2 for D (6 bases). The CDR3 spans 15 residues. Germline CDR1 is SGHRS and CDR2 is YFSETQ. Deletions cut 1 base from V and 2 bases from J, with 10 bases between.

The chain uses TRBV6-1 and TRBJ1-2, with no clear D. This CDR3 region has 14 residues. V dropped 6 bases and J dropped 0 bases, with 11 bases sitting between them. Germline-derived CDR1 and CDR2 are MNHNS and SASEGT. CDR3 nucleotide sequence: TGTGCCAGCAGAGGACTGGCGACTAACTATGGCTACACCTTC. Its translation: CASRGLATNYGYTF.